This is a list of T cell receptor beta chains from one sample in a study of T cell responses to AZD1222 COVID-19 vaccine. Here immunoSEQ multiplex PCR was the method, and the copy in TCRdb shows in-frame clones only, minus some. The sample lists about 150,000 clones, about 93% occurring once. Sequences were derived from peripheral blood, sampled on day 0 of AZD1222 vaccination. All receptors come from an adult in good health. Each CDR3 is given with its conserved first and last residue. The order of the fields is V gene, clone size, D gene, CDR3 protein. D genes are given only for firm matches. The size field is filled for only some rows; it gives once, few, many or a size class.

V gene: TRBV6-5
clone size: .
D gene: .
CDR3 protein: CASSPGTSLGNTIYF

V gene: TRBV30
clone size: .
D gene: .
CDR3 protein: CASTGYGYTF

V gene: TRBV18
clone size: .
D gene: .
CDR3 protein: CASSPGPGTNEKLFF

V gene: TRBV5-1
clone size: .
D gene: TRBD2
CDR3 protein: CASSLALRLAEQFF

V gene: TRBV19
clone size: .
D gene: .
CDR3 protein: CASSGAPRTQYF

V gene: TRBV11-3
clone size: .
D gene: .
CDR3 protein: CASSASTDTQYF

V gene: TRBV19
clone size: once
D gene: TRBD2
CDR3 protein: CASSLGGLADGGELFF

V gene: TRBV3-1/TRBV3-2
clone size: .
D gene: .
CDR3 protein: CASSHPTGCTGELFF

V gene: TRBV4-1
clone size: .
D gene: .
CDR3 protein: CASSQGEGHYGYTF

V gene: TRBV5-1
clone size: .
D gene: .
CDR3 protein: CASSLTVWAPLHF

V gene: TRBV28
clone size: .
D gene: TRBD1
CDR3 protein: CASSPLTGGSGANVLTF

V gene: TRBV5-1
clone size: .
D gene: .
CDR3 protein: CASSLAVVGGAAGELFF

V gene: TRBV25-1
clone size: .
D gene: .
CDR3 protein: CASSEDPAFNQPQHF

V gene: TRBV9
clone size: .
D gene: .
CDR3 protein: CASSAGPGPETQYF

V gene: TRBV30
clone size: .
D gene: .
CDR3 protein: CAWSVCRYSNQPQHF

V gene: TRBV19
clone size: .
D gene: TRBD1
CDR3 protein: CASSGGQGAQPQHF

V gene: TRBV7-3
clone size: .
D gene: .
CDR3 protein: CASSLGRSSRQYF

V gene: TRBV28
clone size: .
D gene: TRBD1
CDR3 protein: CASSTGQGGSYEQYF

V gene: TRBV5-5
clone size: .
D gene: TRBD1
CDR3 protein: CASSRTGGRPNQPQHF

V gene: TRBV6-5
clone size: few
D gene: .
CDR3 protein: CASTATSSYEQYF

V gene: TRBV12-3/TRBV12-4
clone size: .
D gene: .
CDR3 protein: CASRGYSGNTIYF

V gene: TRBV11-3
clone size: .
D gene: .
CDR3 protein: CASSESGEETQYF

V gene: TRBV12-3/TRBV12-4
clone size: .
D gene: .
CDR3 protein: CASSPRREKLFF

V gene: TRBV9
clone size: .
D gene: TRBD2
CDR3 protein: CASSGGTSGKGVSEQFF

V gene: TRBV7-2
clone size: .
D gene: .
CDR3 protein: CASSSRYQGGRYF

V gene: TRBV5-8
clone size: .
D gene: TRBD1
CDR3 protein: CASSSTGTGNEKLFF

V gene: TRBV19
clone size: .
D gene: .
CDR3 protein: CASSMGRGTEAFF

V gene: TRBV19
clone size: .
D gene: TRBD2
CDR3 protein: CASSYPSGGSYEQYF

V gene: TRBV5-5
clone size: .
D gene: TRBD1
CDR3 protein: CASSLARTGGSYNEQFF

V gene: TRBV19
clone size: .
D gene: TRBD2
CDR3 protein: CASKGLVTYNEQFF

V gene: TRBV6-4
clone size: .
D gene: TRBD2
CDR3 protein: CASSATGGGSSYEQYF

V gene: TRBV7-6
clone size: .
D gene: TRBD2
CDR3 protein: CASSSRPSSGYLNEQFF

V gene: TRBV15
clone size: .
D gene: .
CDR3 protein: CATSRVGTPDYEQYF

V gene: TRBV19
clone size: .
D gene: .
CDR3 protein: CASSIVGNNSPLHF

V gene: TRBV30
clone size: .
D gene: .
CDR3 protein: CAWSVSPNEQFF

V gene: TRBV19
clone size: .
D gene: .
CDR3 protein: CASSRNTEAFF

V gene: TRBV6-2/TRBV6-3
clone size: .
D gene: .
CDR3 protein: CASSSNYGYTF

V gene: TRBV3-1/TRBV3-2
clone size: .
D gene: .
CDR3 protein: CASSQGSTSYEQYF

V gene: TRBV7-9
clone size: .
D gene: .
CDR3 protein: CASSLAGAVSYNEQFF

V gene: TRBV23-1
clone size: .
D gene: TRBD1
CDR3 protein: CASSRTGHSRGTDTQYF

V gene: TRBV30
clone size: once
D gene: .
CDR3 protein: CAWRAGNTIYF

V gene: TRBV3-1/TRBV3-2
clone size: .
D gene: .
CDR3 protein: CASGPGRVYGYTF

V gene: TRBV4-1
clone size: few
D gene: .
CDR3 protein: CASSPGFLSEAFF

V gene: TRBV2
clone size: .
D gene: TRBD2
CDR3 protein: CASTIGLAGGRGTQYF